The 8 T cell receptor beta chains reported below all come from one sample, sequenced in a study of post-analysis software for immune sequencing data. cDNA libraries of TCR beta carried unique molecular identifiers. TCRdb re-derived calls from the PCR reads in MiXCR, one entry per CDR3 protein. The profile shows hundreds of thousands of distinct CDR3 sequences, 40% to 50% of them singletons. Study conclusions and caveats: The study found TRBV5-6, TRBV5-1 and TRBV20-1 among a handful of TRBV segments more frequent in patients than controls.

No cognate antigen is known for these TCRs. Sequenced sample: blood. The receptors stem from a girl aged 5 to 17 with multiple sclerosis.

The V call is TRBV11-3, the J call TRBJ2-1; D not certain. The germline V gene encodes CDR1 SGHNT and CDR2 YENEEA. The ends were cut back, 1 base at V and 8 bases at J, with 18 bases in the middle. The CDR3 length is 16 residues. The CDR3 sequence: CASSLGASPRTYEQFF. DNA of the CDR3: TGTGCCAGCAGCTTAGGGGCATCCCCTAGGACCTATGAGCAGTTCTTC.

V is TRBV20-1 and J is TRBJ1-6, with no clear D. This CDR3 region has 14 residues. Germline V gene sequence: CDR1 DFQATT, CDR2 SNEGSKA (reference sequence). V lost 6 bases and J lost 5, with 14 bases in between. CDR3: CSALRAGNNSPLHF. The CDR3 DNA is TGCAGTGCCCTAAGGGCGGGGAATAATTCACCCCTCCACTTT.

Only a few counts were recorded for this clonotype. V gene TRBV2 combines with J gene TRBJ2-3; 8 positions match TRBD1. Looked up from germline, CDR1 is SNHLY and CDR2 is FYNNEI. The CDR3 has 15 amino acids. Losses at the gene ends were 6 bases for V and 1 base for J; bases not matched to a gene: 6. The DNA of the CDR3 is TGTGCCAGCAGCCCCAGGGGGCGAGGCACAGATACGCAGTATTTT. The encoded protein is CASSPRGRGTDTQYF.

The table lists this clonotype with a few counts. The chain couples TRBV7-2 to TRBJ2-5; no reliable D call. The J call may be mistaken, given a closer DNA end match to TRBJ2-7. This CDR3 contains 15 residues. CDR1 SGHTA and CDR2 FQGNSA come from the germline V gene. CDR3 nucleotide sequence: TGTGCCAGCAGCTCCCCCCGAATATACTCCTACGAGCAGTACTTC. Protein: CASSSPRIYSYEQYF.

This clonotype is a singleton in its sample. This chain connects TRBV5-1 to TRBJ1-5; 7 bases are a match to TRBD1. Trimming at V came to 4 bases and at J to 5 bases, leaving 3 bases not matched to a gene. The CDR3 is 13 amino acids. Germline CDR1 is SGHRS and CDR2 is YFSETQ. The DNA of the CDR3 is TGCGCCAGCAGCATGACAGGGTATCAGCCCCAGCATTTT. It codes for CASSMTGYQPQHF.

This clonotype was seen only a few times. V is TRBV7-2 and J is TRBJ2-5; 8 nucleotides line up with TRBD2. CDR1 and CDR2 (germline): SGHTA, FQGNSA. CDR3 length: 16 residues. Trimming at V came to 1 base and at J to 5 bases, leaving 9 bases not matched to a gene. The CDR3 nucleotides read TGTGCCAGCAGCTTAGGGATAGCGGGAAGTCGGGAGACCCAGTACTTC. This sequence encodes CASSLGIAGSRETQYF. Full variable domain (remainder filled in from reference TRBV7-2 and TRBJ2-5): GAGVSQSPSNKVTEKGKDVELRCDPISGHTALYWYRQSLGQGLEFLIYFQGNSAPDKSGLPSDRFSAERTGGSVSTLTIQRTQQEDSAVYLCASSLGIAGSRETQYFGPGTRLLVL.

The rearrangement joins TRBV27 to TRBJ2-1; 11 bases are shared with TRBD2. Germline loops: CDR1 MNHEY, CDR2 SMNVEV (reference sequence). This CDR3 has 17 amino acids. The junction had 11 bases not matched to a gene; V was cut back by 6 bases and J by 4 bases. CDR3 region: CASSRNFLAGGYNEQFF. In DNA, the CDR3 is TGTGCCAGCAGCCGCAACTTCTTAGCGGGAGGGTACAATGAGCAGTTCTTC.

J is TRBJ2-1 and V is TRBV12-3 or TRBV12-4; D uncertain. CDR3 size: 14 residues. V shed 6 bases and J shed 3 bases, with 12 bases lying between them. The CDR3 region has the DNA TGTGCCAGCAGCGACGAGCTCGGCTACAATGAGCAGTTCTTC. Its translation: CASSDELGYNEQFF.